This T cell receptor (beta chain) was recovered during a study of cytomegalovirus exposure and HLA in healthy donors (dated by TCRdb to about 2017). For the study in its entirety: According to an earlier analysis of around 600 of the donors, roughly 180 million T cells yielded 100 million or so unique TCR beta sequences and roughly 280 Gb of sequence data. About 310 gigabases of sequencing data and approximately 85 million unique TCR sequences were included in an early release covering under 650 HLA-typed donors. Of the approximately 400 genotyped donors, 81% fell in the genetic ancestry cluster associated with self-reported Caucasian donors. The study aimed to test whether cataloging public T cell receptors could reveal signatures of past pathogen exposure. The T cell repertoires of 666 subjects were profiled by immunosequencing and related to cytomegalovirus serostatus. Besides the first cohort of about 730 subjects, a separate validation cohort made up of 120 or so different subjects was used. High-throughput TCR immunosequencing, statistical association of individual TCRs with disease status, and machine learning were combined to predict cytomegalovirus infection status. To study patterns of TCR occurrence, a later analysis re-analyzed previously published TCR beta repertoires from just over 650 donors and added high-resolution HLA genotyping. Rather than drawing on any new phenotypic data, the later analysis identified candidate immune exposures from TCR beta sequences and the way those sequences occurred across donors. An earlier analysis of fewer than 750 of the donors used high-throughput TCR beta sequencing to judge whether each TCR beta V gene segment behaved as functional or pseudogenic. Donor age, sex, ethnicity and CMV serostatus were collected together with the repertoire data. A later genetic analysis took genome-wide SNP genotypes for about three fifths of the 666 donors and used that subset as a discovery cohort. Every discovery cohort repertoire had been produced on one sequencing platform. HLA typing included class I and class II loci at four-digit resolution. Typing coverage varied by locus: 629-630 donors for A, B, C, DRB1 and DQB1; roughly 520 for DQA1; 600 to 610 for DPA1; around 490 for DPB1. Roughly five DR-DQ haplotypes were treated as single units for association and clustering because of strong linkage in the cohort. Among several hundred genotyped donors of the cohort, an average of around 250,000 unique TCR beta nucleotide sequences was sequenced per donor, of which 15% to 20% were non-productive. The paper as a whole reports these results and caveats: In a later analysis, most CMV-associated TCR beta chains were found to appear HLA-restricted, with HLA associations seemingly driven largely by CMV exposure. A later genetic analysis reported fewer N-insertions in productive TCRs among donors in an Asian-associated ancestry cluster than the approximately 700-donor mean. Because the 87-base-pair reads could not distinguish some IMGT-functional V segments, including TRBV6-2 and TRBV6-3, those segments were excluded. The classifier was reported to diagnose cytomegalovirus status with high specificity and sensitivity in both the original cohort and the validation cohort. In this cohort, only TCR beta chains were sequenced, and detectable features were limited by the absence of alpha or paired-chain data. Immune exposure information for the cohort was limited to CMV serostatus. A later analysis found that HLA-associated TCR beta chains were more clonally expanded and had lower generation probabilities than equally common non-associated chains. A later analysis reported that several top co-occurrence clusters appeared linked to parvovirus B19, influenza, CMV and Epstein-Barr virus. Presence/absence analyses assumed roughly uniform sequencing depth across donors, an assumption that may not hold. An earlier analysis of 587 of the donors showed that most TCR beta V segments appeared in productive rearrangements either about 87% or about 30% of the time, which broadly matched IMGT annotations. Three of the identified cytomegalovirus-associated TCR beta chains were confirmed in vitro to be specific for cytomegalovirus antigens. The authors suggested that the approach could potentially be generalized to other disease states and immunological phenotypes. A later genetic analysis associated a missense DCLRE1C variant with V-gene and J-gene trimming of TCR beta chains, and an independent cohort replicated the association. A further reported finding was that TCR beta sequences accurately predicted the HLA-A and HLA-B alleles for most subjects in the first cohort. HLA typing was unavailable for some donors at each locus, so association tests used only the typed subset. Linkage disequilibrium might explain the correlated functional status among segregating V segments, but an unknown experimental factor could not be excluded. At a false discovery rate of 0.05, a later analysis linked 16,951 TCR beta sequences to specific HLA alleles. In the study, around 150 TCR beta chains were listed as associated with cytomegalovirus. According to a later analysis, TCR association rates differed among HLA loci, with DRB1 alleles showing the most associated TCRs and HLA-C alleles showing the fewest. Across donors, most TCR sequences were observed very rarely, whereas some public TCRs were present in many individuals. When HLA alleles, especially DR and DQ, strongly co-occurred, TCR associations were difficult to assign to individual alleles. The sequencing pipeline was judged likely to have produced a cluster of highly shared sequence variants as a technical artifact. Over 15 rarely observed V segments, including chromosome 9 orphons, were excluded from the earlier analysis of some 590 of the donors because counts were too low.

Libraries were made using the immunoSEQ multiplex PCR assay. For the multiplex PCR, a mixture combining 60 forward primers for TCR Vbeta segments and 13 reverse primers for TCR Jbeta segments was used. The CDR3 region of rearranged TCR beta genes was amplified from genomic DNA with a multiplex PCR assay. Amplified TCR beta libraries were sequenced as 87-base-pair reads on the Illumina HiSeq System. In the original analysis: Across the 700 or so repertoires, a later analysis counted 60 million to 90 million unique TCR beta chains, about 10 million of which were shared by at least two donors. A nearest-neighbor algorithm error-corrected the raw reads and collapsed the reads into unique sequences, merging closely related sequences to remove PCR and sequencing errors. V, D and J gene segments were assigned by aligning CDR3 sequences to IMGT reference sequences. Each retained sequence needed at least a six-nucleotide match to both a V gene segment and a J gene segment. A rearrangement was called productive if the CDR3 had no stop codons and remained in frame with V and J, and every other rearrangement was called non-productive. CDR3 was defined according to IMGT convention as the region running from the second conserved V-encoded cysteine to the conserved J-encoded phenylalanine. The earlier analysis of approximately 590 of the donors excluded any sequence lacking an unambiguous match to a single V gene segment. An earlier analysis of 587 of the donors classified V segments as functional when productive rearrangements were above 56.7% and as segregating when the standard deviation between donors was above 5%. A statistical classification framework was developed to diagnose cytomegalovirus status using the catalog of TCR beta chain sequences. V and J gene assignment, in a later analysis, came from comparing TCR nucleotide sequences with IMGT/GENE-DB human TR gene sequences. Using the TCRdist pipeline, a later analysis assigned CDR3 sequences along with most-parsimonious VDJ recombination scenarios. In a later analysis, every TCR beta chain was defined by the combination of its CDR3 amino acid sequence and its V-gene family, and reads without a unique V-gene family were dropped. To address suspected cross-contamination and a sequencing artifact, a later analysis removed around 590 highly shared, low-generation-probability nucleotide sequences. In a later analysis, a clonal expansion index was calculated for each public chain from normalized within-repertoire ranks of inferred template counts. A later analysis computed generation probabilities with a VDJ recombination model fitted to out-of-frame rearrangements, and checked the results against IGoR. In a later analysis, TCR-TCR, TCR-HLA and TCR-CMV co-occurrence was scored with hypergeometric tests, and a repertoire-size bias correction was applied to TCR pairs. A later analysis estimated false discovery rates by permuting HLA or CMV assignments 20 times. In a later analysis, co-occurring TCRs were grouped using DBSCAN, and TCRdist sequence similarity was added for clustering within HLA-allele-positive subsets. Repertoires with fewer than 30,000 or more than 120,000 public chains, plus five repertoires with anomalous nucleotide sharing, were excluded from co-occurrence clustering. TCRdb took over this immuneACCESS table, retaining in-frame rearrangements with V and J assigned. Such tables are incomplete; in checked studies, under half of the missing clones stem from an unresolved V gene, and the remainder is unexplained. D and trimming come from the DNA, and the V and J calls and clone size come from that table. The sample table lists 30,000 to 40,000 clones, about 70% of them with a count of one. Together, the top ten hold around 7% of the sample.

CDR1 KGHSH and CDR2 LQKENI were looked up in the germline V gene. The CDR3 contains 15 residues, cysteine and phenylalanine counted. Of the read, only the CDR3 DNA is kept; its 45 bases are in frame from base 1. The germline ends are 11 bases apart after V is trimmed by 0 bases and J by 3 bases. Turning to this clone: Its antigen is currently not known. No much larger clone is present one base from it, and per-base qualities are unavailable.

The cohort comprised 710 or so healthy bone marrow donors. At the time of sampling, every cohort member was nominally healthy, though immune exposures that went unrecorded were likely present. The donor tested CMV seronegative and was one of the 352 seronegative cohort members. A peripheral blood sample was collected from each donor, and TCR beta sequencing was performed on peripheral blood mononuclear cells. Genomic DNA extraction from the blood cell samples was performed with the Qiagen DNeasy Blood Extraction Kit. The chain is assembled from TRBV18 and TRBJ1-1; the D gene is perhaps TRBD1, on 6 matching bases. The specimen was PBMCs. The receptor comes from a man younger than 45 in good health and CMV-seronegative. This receptor has the CDR3 CASSPPGQSDTEAFF. The bases are TGTGCCAGCTCACCACCTGGACAGTCGGACACTGAAGCTTTCTTT.